This TCR beta chain was sequenced in a study of blood T cell repertoires in COVID-19. At the level of the study: Donors in the United States, Italy and Spain gave samples during acute or convalescent COVID-19.

Clones were read by immunoSEQ multiplex PCR, and TCRdb kept only the in-frame ones, dropping some. The sample contains fewer than 110,000 clones, 65% to 80% of which appear only once. Germline V lookup: CDR1 SGHNT, CDR2 YYREEE (reference sequence). V was cut by 4 bases and J by 5 bases, with 16 bases left in between. The CDR3 spans 15 residues. The receptor was isolated from a man between 65 and 85 years old with acute or convalescent COVID-19. This chain uses TRBV5-4 with TRBJ1-5, with D tentatively TRBD1 (6 bases). Sample: peripheral blood. The CDR3 region is CASSVGGNRDQPQHF. The CDR3, as DNA: TGTGCCAGCAGCGTAGGGGGAAATCGGGATCAGCCCCAGCATTTT.